This T cell receptor beta chain appears in the sequencing data of a study of neurological immune-mediated disorders (dated by TCRdb to the late 2010s). For the study in its entirety: Using UMI-based sequencing, the study compared peripheral blood TCR-beta repertoires from patients with HTLV-I-associated myelopathy (HAM/TSP), patients with multiple sclerosis, and healthy controls. Alongside PBMC samples, the set of approximately 100 TCR-beta libraries contained longitudinal samples, technical triplicates, and paired CD4+ and CD8+ T-cell subsets that had been sorted. Of the approximately 70 subjects in the cohort, about 14 were HAM/TSP patients, 34 were multiple sclerosis patients, and 20 were healthy controls. Broader findings and caveats from the paper: TCR clonal expansion was highest in HAM/TSP patients and lowest in MS patients, with MS patients falling below even healthy controls. Across subjects, expanded clones never shared an identical CDR3 amino acid sequence, which suggests that the TCR-beta repertoires in every group were private.

Healthy controls were blood bank volunteers in Maryland, USA. Libraries from unsorted PBMCs were made from 2 million PBMCs kept in RNAlater at -80 degrees C until RNA extraction. Peripheral blood was subjected to Ficoll-Hypaque density gradient centrifugation to isolate PBMCs, which were then cryopreserved in liquid nitrogen. This clonotype showed up many times. Its antigen is not yet known. Base-call qualities are not available, and no considerably larger clone is one nucleotide away. The CDR1 and CDR2 encoded by the germline V gene are SQVTM and ANQGSEA. V loses 3 bases, J loses 3 bases, and the germline ends lie 3 bases apart. The CDR3 holds 11 amino acids from the cysteine to the phenylalanine. The entry retains the CDR3 DNA only, 33 bases that are in frame from base 1. cDNA was synthesized by template-switch 5'RACE using a primer carrying a 10-nucleotide random unique molecular identifier by which each TCR transcript was tagged. Every sequencing run yielded over 170 million TCR-beta sequences covering 15-18 subjects. The RNeasy kit was used to extract total RNA. The KAPA Real-time Library Amplification kit was used to amplify TCR-beta VDJ regions with primers targeting the TCR constant region and the 5'RACE anchor. Sample indexes and Illumina adaptors were added in a first PCR, after which library yield was increased in a second PCR. After purification with Ampure beads, the TCR product of roughly 650 bp was size-selected on a 2% E-gel SizeSelection system. Library quality was checked on a Bioanalyzer, concentration was measured with Qubit, and libraries were quantified with the Kapa Library Quantification kit before pooling. An Illumina HiSeq 2500 was used to sequence the libraries paired-end at 2 x 150 bp. To increase sequence diversity, about 25-31% phiX was spiked into each library pool. The study's processing was this. Quality-filtered reads were processed with the UMI-based MiGEC pipeline, and over 85% of raw TCR sequences were removed by the MiGEC pipeline during error correction. VDJ genes were aligned to IMGT germline references, and each clonotype was defined by a unique CDR3 amino acid sequence together with V-J genes. Clonal expansion, Shannon diversity and CDR3 relatedness were evaluated with VDJtools (CalcPairwiseDistances, ClusterSamples), while phylogenetic trees were built in CLCbio workbench. A clone was classed as expanded if it had 8 or more unique UMIs, a cutoff based on coefficient-of-variation modelling across technical triplicates. TCRdb cleaned the public reads at Q25 with fastp, built clones with MiXCR and kept in-frame beta chains. Every entry covers one CDR3 protein and lists the most common genes and DNA from its rows. The V and J calls come from TCRdb's annotation, not from the publication. This sample has about 35,000 distinct CDR3 sequences in its table, and more than 6.5% of those were observed once. The ten largest clonotypes hold 4.4% of the sample.

The TCR originated in a woman aged 35 to 49 in good health. The material sequenced was PBMCs. The chain uses TRBV29-1 and TRBJ2-1, with no reliable assignment of the D segment. The encoded CDR3 is CSVDFYNEQFF. The DNA reads TGCAGCGTTGATTTCTACAATGAGCAGTTCTTC.